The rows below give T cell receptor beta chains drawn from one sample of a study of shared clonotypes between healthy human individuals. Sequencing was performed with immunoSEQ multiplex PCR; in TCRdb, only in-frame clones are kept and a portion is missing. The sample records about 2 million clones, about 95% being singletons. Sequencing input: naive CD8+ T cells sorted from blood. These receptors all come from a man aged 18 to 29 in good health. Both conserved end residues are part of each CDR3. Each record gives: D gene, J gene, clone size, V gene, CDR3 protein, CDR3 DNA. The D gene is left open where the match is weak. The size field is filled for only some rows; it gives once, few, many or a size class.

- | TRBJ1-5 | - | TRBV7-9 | CASSWAPWQPQHF | TGTGCCAGCAGCTGGGCGCCCTGGCAGCCCCAGCATTTT
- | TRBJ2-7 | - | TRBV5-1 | CASSLTGGEQYF | TGCGCCAGCAGCCTCACCGGGGGCGAGCAGTACTTC
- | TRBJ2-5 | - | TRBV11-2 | CASSLGASQETQYF | TGTGCCAGCAGCTTAGGTGCAAGCCAAGAGACCCAGTACTTC
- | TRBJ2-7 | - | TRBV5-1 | CASSLFADTYEQYF | TGCGCCAGCAGCTTATTTGCAGACACCTACGAGCAGTACTTC
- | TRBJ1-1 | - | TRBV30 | CAWSGARMNTEAFF | TGTGCCTGGAGTGGGGCCCGCATGAACACTGAAGCTTTCTTT
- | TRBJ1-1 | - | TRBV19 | CASIIRGDTEAFF | TGTGCCAGTATAATTAGGGGAGACACTGAAGCTTTCTTT
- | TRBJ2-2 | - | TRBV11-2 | CASSLVGGGDTGELFF | TGTGCCAGCAGCTTAGTGGGGGGCGGCGACACCGGGGAGCTGTTTTTT
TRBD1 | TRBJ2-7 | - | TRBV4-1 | CASSQIGTGDYEQYF | TGCGCCAGCAGCCAAATAGGGACAGGGGACTACGAGCAGTACTTC
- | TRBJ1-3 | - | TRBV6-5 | CASSLTVAGNTIYF | TGTGCCAGCAGTCTGACAGTGGCCGGAAACACCATATATTTT
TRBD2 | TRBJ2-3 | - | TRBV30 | CAWSSGLADDSTDTQYF | TGTGCCTGGAGTTCCGGACTAGCGGATGATAGCACAGATACGCAGTATTTT
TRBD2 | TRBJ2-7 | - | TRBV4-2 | CASSQVGLADSYEQYF | TGTGCCAGCAGCCAAGTGGGACTAGCGGATTCCTACGAGCAGTACTTC
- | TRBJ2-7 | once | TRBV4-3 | CASGPSRDTFYEQYF | TGCGCCAGCGGCCCAAGCAGGGACACTTTCTACGAGCAGTACTTC
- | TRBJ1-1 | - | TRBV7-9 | CASSPPVPEMNTEAFF | TGTGCCAGCAGCCCGCCGGTCCCAGAAATGAACACTGAAGCTTTCTTT
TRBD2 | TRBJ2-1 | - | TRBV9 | CASSGGTSGDSFHEQFF | TGTGCCAGCAGCGGCGGGACTAGCGGGGACTCTTTTCATGAGCAGTTCTTC
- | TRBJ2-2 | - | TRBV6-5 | CASSYGGGGELFF | TGTGCCAGCAGTTACGGCGGTGGCGGGGAGCTGTTTTTT
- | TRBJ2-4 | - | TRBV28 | CASSFERTLAKNIQYF | TGTGCCAGCAGTTTCGAGCGGACCCTAGCCAAAAACATTCAGTACTTC
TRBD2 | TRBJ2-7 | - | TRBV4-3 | CASSQDCLSGQRPSGEYF | TGCGCCAGCAGCCAAGATTGTCTCTCAGGACAGCGCCCTAGCGGGGAGTACTTC
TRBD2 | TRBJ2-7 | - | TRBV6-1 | CASSETTGLASYEQYF | TGTGCCAGCAGTGAGACCACGGGACTAGCGTCCTACGAGCAGTACTTC
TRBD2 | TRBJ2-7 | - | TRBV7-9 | CASTPAFPAGGRYEQYF | TGTGCCAGCACCCCGGCTTTTCCTGCGGGAGGGCGTTACGAGCAGTACTTC
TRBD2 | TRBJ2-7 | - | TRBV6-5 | CASSPSGGPREQYF | TGTGCCAGCAGTCCTAGCGGGGGGCCTCGGGAGCAGTACTTC
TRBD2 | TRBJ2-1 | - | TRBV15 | CATSRELGLAGMDEQFF | TGTGCCACCAGCAGAGAACTTGGCCTAGCGGGGATGGATGAGCAGTTCTTC
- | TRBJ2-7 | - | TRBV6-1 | CASSEGTASYEQYF | TGTGCCAGCAGTGAAGGGACGGCATCCTACGAGCAGTACTTC
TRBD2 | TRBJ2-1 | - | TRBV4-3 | CASSQVALGLASGNEQFF | TGCGCCAGCAGCCAAGTCGCATTAGGACTAGCAAGTGGTAATGAGCAGTTCTTC
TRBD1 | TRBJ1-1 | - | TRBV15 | CATSPYGTGNTEAFF | TGTGCCACCAGCCCTTACGGGACAGGGAACACTGAAGCTTTCTTT
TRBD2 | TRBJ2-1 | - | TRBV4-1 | CASSHETAGTSGYNEQFF | TGCGCCAGCAGCCATGAAACAGCCGGGACTAGCGGTTACAATGAGCAGTTCTTC
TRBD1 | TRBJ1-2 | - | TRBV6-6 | CASSLRQGAMYYGYTF | TGTGCCAGCAGCCTAAGACAGGGAGCAATGTACTATGGCTACACCTTC
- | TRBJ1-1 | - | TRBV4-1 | CASSWGGEWNTEAFF | TGCGCCAGCAGCTGGGGGGGGGAATGGAACACTGAAGCTTTCTTT
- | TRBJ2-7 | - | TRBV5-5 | CASSISGTVAYEQYF | TGTGCCAGCAGCATATCCGGGACCGTCGCCTACGAGCAGTACTTC
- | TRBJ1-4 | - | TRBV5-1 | CASSLESNEKLFF | TGCGCCAGCAGCCTGGAATCTAATGAAAAACTGTTTTTT
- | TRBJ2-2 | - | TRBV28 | CASSSRGATGELFF | TGTGCCAGCAGCTCAAGGGGGGCAACTGGGGAGCTGTTTTTT
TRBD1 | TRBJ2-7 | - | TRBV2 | CASRDRTYEQYF | TGTGCCAGCAGGGACAGGACCTACGAGCAGTACTTC
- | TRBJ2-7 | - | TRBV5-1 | CASSLHPGSEQYF | TGCGCCAGCAGCTTGCACCCAGGGTCCGAGCAGTACTTC